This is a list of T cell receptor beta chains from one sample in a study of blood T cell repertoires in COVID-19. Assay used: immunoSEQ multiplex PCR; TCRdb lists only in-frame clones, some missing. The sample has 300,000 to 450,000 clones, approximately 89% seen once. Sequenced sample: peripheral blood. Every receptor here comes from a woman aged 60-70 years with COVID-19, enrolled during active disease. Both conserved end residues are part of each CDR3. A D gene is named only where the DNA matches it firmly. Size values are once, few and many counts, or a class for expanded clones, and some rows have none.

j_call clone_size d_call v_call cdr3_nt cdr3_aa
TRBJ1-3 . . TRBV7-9 TGTGCCAGCAGCTTAGCAGGGAGAGACACCATATATTTT CASSLAGRDTIYF
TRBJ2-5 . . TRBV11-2 TGTGCCAGCAGCTTAGGGCGGGGAGTTCTCCAAGAGACCCAGTACTTC CASSLGRGVLQETQYF
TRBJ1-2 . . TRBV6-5 TGTGCCAGCAGTTACACGAGACCGACAAGGAGGTCTGCCTACACCTTC CASSYTRPTRRSAYTF
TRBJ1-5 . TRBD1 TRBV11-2 TGTGCCAGCAGCTTAGGACAGGGGATTTTGCAGCCCCAGCATTTT CASSLGQGILQPQHF
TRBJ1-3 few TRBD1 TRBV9 TGTGCCAGCAGCGCCAGGGGGACCTCTGGAAACACCATATATTTT CASSARGTSGNTIYF
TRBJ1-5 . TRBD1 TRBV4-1 TGCGCCAGCAGCCAAGATAGTATGGGGACAGGGGGCTATCAGCCCCAGCATTTT CASSQDSMGTGGYQPQHF
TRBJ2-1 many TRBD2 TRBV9 TGTGCCAGCAGCGTAGCGGCTAGCGGGGGGGGATCCTACAATGAGCAGTTCTTC CASSVAASGGGSYNEQFF
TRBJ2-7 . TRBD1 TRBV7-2 TGTGCCAGCAGCCGCCTTACTACAGGGGGCACGCAGTACTTC CASSRLTTGGTQYF
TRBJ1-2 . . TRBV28 TGTGCCAGCAGTCTACCCCATCTAGCAACCCTCTATGGCTACACCTTC CASSLPHLATLYGYTF
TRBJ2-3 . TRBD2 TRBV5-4 TGTGCCAGCAGCTTTTTAGCGGGGGGGAGCACAGATACGCAGTATTTT CASSFLAGGSTDTQYF
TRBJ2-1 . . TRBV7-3 TGTGCCAGCAGCTTAGGGGCGGTCGCCTACAATGAGCAGTTCTTC CASSLGAVAYNEQFF
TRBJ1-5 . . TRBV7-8 TGTGCCAGCAGCCCCTCTTCTCAGCCCCAGCATTTT CASSPSSQPQHF
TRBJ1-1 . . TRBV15 TGTGCCACCAGCAGAGAGGGCCTCACTGAAGCTTTCTTT CATSREGLTEAFF
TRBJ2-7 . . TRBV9 TGTGCCAGCAGCGTAGGAAGGGGCGGTTCCTACGAGCAGTACTTC CASSVGRGGSYEQYF
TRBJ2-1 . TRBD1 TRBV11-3 TGTGCCAGCAGCTTAGGCGGACAGGCGAACCACAATGAGCAGTTCTTC CASSLGGQANHNEQFF
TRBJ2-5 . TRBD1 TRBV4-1 TGCGCCAGCAGCCAGCCAGGGGGCGATAGGGAGACCCAGTACTTC CASSQPGGDRETQYF
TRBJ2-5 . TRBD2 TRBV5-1 TGCGCCAGCTACGAAGGCGGGGGGCTTTCGGGTGAGACCCAGTACTTC CASYEGGGLSGETQYF
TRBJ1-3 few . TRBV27 TGTGCCAGCAGTTGGAGCCGGGGCACCATATATTTT CASSWSRGTIYF
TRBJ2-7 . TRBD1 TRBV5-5 TGTGCCAGCTCCATGGGACAGGGGACCTACGAGCAGTACTTC CASSMGQGTYEQYF
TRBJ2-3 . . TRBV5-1 TGCGCCAGCCTGGACTACACGTTAGATACGCAGTATTTT CASLDYTLDTQYF
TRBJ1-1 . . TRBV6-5 TGTGCCAGCAGGACAGAGTTGAACACTGAAGCTTTCTTT CASRTELNTEAFF
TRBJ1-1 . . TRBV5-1 TGCGCCAGCAGCTTGGAAGGGGCACGAACTGAAGCTTTCTTT CASSLEGARTEAFF
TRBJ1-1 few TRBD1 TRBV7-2 TGTGCCAGCAGCTTCGAAACAGGGGTCACTGAAGCTTTCTTT CASSFETGVTEAFF
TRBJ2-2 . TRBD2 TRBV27 TGTGCCAGCAGTCTTATAGCGGGGGGGCCCACCGGGGAGCTGTTTTTT CASSLIAGGPTGELFF
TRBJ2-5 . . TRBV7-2 TGTGCCAGCAGCCCCAATCCCGGGAACCAAGAGACCCAGTACTTC CASSPNPGNQETQYF
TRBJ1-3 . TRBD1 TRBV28 TGTGCCAGCAGTTTAGGCGGGACAGGGGGTGGAAACACCATATATTTT CASSLGGTGGGNTIYF
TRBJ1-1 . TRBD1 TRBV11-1 TGTGCCAGCAGCTTCAGGGGGCAGACCACTGAAGCTTTCTTT CASSFRGQTTEAFF